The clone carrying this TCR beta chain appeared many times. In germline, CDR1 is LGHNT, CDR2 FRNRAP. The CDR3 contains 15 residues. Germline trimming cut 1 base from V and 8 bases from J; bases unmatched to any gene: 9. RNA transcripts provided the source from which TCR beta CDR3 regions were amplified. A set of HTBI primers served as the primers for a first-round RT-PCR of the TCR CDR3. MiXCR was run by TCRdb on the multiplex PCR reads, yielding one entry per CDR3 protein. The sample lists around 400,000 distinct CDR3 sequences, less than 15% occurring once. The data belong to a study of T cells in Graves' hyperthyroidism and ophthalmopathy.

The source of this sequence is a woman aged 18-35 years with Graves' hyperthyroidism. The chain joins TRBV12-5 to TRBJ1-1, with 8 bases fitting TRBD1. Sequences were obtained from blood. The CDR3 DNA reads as TGTGCTAGTGGTTTGGGGGAACCAACAGGGGGAGAAGCTTTCTTT. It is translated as CASGLGEPTGGEAFF.